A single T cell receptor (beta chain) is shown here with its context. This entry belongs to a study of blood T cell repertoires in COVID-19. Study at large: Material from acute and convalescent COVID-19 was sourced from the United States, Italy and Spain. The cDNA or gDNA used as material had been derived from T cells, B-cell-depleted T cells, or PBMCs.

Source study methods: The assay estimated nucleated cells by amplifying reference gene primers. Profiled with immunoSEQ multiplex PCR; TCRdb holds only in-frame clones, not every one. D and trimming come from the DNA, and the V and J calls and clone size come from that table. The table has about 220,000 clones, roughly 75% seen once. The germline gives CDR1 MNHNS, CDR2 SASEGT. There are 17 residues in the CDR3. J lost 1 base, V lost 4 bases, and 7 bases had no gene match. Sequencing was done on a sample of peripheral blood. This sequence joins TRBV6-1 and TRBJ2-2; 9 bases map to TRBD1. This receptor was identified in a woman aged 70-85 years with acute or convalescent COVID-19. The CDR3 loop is CASSASPGQGNTGELFF. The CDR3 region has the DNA TGTGCCAGCAGTGCTTCTCCGGGACAGGGGAACACCGGGGAGCTGTTTTTT.